One and the same sample provided the 23 T cell receptor beta chains below, sequenced in a study of T-cell memory formation after mild COVID-19 (dated by TCRdb to the early 2020s). The library was obtained by 5' RACE. Instrument on record: Illumina NovaSeq 6000. The public reads were reprocessed in TCRdb via fastp at Q25 and MiXCR, keeping in-frame beta chains. One record per CDR3 amino acid sequence lists the most common genes and DNA. The sample profile shows 170,000 or so distinct CDR3 sequences; around 30% of them were found once. Of the sample, more than 10% falls within the top ten clones. What was sequenced was PBMCs or a T cell subset sorted from them (not recorded which). These receptors all stem from an adult woman who had mild COVID-19 (a few samples of this study predate the infection). The sample titles of this study are shuffled in the database, so cell type and time point are left out; the donor was told from shared clones.

The chain employs TRBV20-1 and TRBJ2-1; TRBD2 agrees at 12 bases. The CDR3 loop spans 13 amino acids. CDR1 and CDR2 from the germline V gene are DFQATT and SNEGSKA (reference sequence). J was trimmed by 5 bases and V by 5 bases; bases with no gene match: 1. CDR3 in amino acids: CSAGLAGNNEQFF. The DNA for the CDR3 is TGCAGTGCTGGACTAGCGGGGAACAATGAGCAGTTCTTC.

The V gene is TRBV10-3, the J gene TRBJ2-7; no firm D call. Trimming left V 2 bases short and J 7 bases short, with 9 bases between. Germline V gene lookup returns CDR1 ENHRY and CDR2 SYGVKD. This CDR3 spans 12 amino acids. CDR3 sequence: CAISEVRVEQYF. The CDR3 DNA sequence: TGTGCCATCAGTGAGGTCCGAGTGGAGCAGTACTTC.

The V call is TRBV5-1, the J call TRBJ2-1, with a tentative D call TRBD2 (6 bases). Germline values: CDR1 SGHRS, CDR2 YFSETQ. Trimming pared 4 bases from V and 0 bases from J, leaving 14 bases between. CDR3 length: 16 residues. The CDR3 protein is CASSPEIGGSYNEQFF. The DNA of the CDR3 is TGCGCCAGCAGCCCGGAAATCGGGGGCTCCTACAATGAGCAGTTCTTC.

This clonotype has a handful of counts. The chain recombines TRBV20-1 with TRBJ2-7, with 9 bases aligning to TRBD1. Germline V gives CDR1 DFQATT, CDR2 SNEGSKA (reference sequence). With V trimmed by 6 bases and J by 5 bases, 8 bases remained unmatched. The CDR3 is made up of 13 amino acids. The CDR3 nucleotides read TGCAGTGCCAGAACAGGGGGCAAGCACGAGCAGTACTTC. Amino acid sequence: CSARTGGKHEQYF.

The rearrangement joins TRBV7-6 to TRBJ2-7; a possible D gene is TRBD2 (6 bases). Deletions cut 1 base from V and 3 bases from J, with 13 bases between. This CDR3 is 15 amino acids long. Germline loops: CDR1 SGHVS, CDR2 FNYEAQ. CDR3 DNA: TGTGCCAGCAGCTTAGGTGGAGGGACCGGCTACGAGCAGTACTTC. Residues: CASSLGGGTGYEQYF.

V is TRBV12-3 or TRBV12-4 and J is TRBJ1-5, with TRBD1 matching over 7 bases. This CDR3 has 15 residues. Trimming removed 6 bases from V and 2 bases from J; junction bases left unmatched: 7. The CDR3 nucleotides are TGTGCCAGCAGGTCGACAGGGAGAGGCAATCAGCCCCAGCATTTT. Its translation is CASRSTGRGNQPQHF.

This clonotype was counted only a few times. The gene calls are TRBV24-1 and TRBJ2-3; the match to TRBD1 covers 10 bases. This CDR3 contains 14 residues. The trim removed 7 bases at V and 1 base at J, leaving 1 base unmatched. The germline V gene has CDR1 KGHDR and CDR2 SFDVKD. The CDR3 DNA reads as TGTGCCACCAGAGGGACAGGGGGCACAGATACGCAGTATTTT. It yields the protein CATRGTGGTDTQYF.

The chain links TRBV7-8 to TRBJ2-1; D is perhaps TRBD2 (5 bases). The CDR3 loop spans 19 amino acids. Looked up from germline, CDR1 is SGHVS and CDR2 is FQNEAQ. V was trimmed by 4 bases and J by 0 bases, leaving 22 bases between them. The CDR3 nucleotides are TGTGCCAGCAGCTCCTCACACGGACTCCCGCGTGGCTCCTACAATGAGCAGTTCTTC. This sequence encodes CASSSSHGLPRGSYNEQFF. Combining the CDR3 with reference TRBV7-8 and TRBJ2-1 gives the whole variable domain GAGVSQSPRYKVAKRGQDVALRCDPISGHVSLFWYQQALGQGPEFLTYFQNEAQLDKSGLPSDRFFAERPEGSVSTLKIQRTQQEDSAVYLCASSSSHGLPRGSYNEQFFGPGTRLTVL.

This clonotype was counted a few times. This chain connects TRBV7-9 to TRBJ2-7, with 15 bases that match TRBD2. Germline values: CDR1 SEHNR, CDR2 FQNEAQ (reference sequence). V lost 4 bases to trimming and J lost 7 bases; unmatched junction nucleotides: 17. The CDR3 loop spans 19 amino acids. The CDR3 DNA sequence: TGTGCCAGCAGCTCGCTCACCGGGACTAGCGGGAGGAGCCTTGGGGAGCAGTACTTC. Translation: CASSSLTGTSGRSLGEQYF.

The chain is built from TRBV7-2 and TRBJ2-1; the D gene could be TRBD1 or TRBD2 (5 bases each). V shed 5 bases and J shed 9 bases, with 20 bases lying between them. The length of the CDR3 is 15 residues. CDR1 SGHTA and CDR2 FQGNSA come from the germline V gene. The CDR3 is CASSGTIRLGGEQFF. CDR3 nucleotides: TGTGCCAGCAGCGGGACCATCCGGCTCGGCGGTGAGCAGTTCTTC. Full variable domain (remainder filled in from reference TRBV7-2 and TRBJ2-1): GAGVSQSPSNKVTEKGKDVELRCDPISGHTALYWYRQSLGQGLEFLIYFQGNSAPDKSGLPSDRFSAERTGGSVSTLTIQRTQQEDSAVYLCASSGTIRLGGEQFFGPGTRLTVL.

A few counts support this clonotype. This rearrangement joins TRBV20-1 to TRBJ2-1, with 8 bases aligning to TRBD2. Trimming at V came to 3 bases and at J to 2 bases, leaving 3 bases not matched to a gene. The CDR3 consists of 14 residues. Germline V gene lookup returns CDR1 DFQATT and CDR2 SNEGSKA (reference sequence). In DNA, the CDR3 is TGCAGTGCTAGGGCGGGAGGTGCCTACAATGAGCAGTTCTTC. It encodes CSARAGGAYNEQFF.

CDR3: CASSLDWGGYGYTF. The CDR3 DNA follows: TGTGCCAGCAGCTTAGATTGGGGCGGCTATGGCTACACCTTC. V is TRBV11-2 and J is TRBJ1-2; D might be TRBD1 (5 bases). In germline, CDR1 is SGHAT, CDR2 FQNNGV. The length of the CDR3 is 14 residues. The V end lost 0 bases, the J end lost 4 bases, and 9 bases lay between the germline ends.

J is TRBJ1-2 and V is TRBV18, with TRBD1 identical over 7 bases. V lost 5 bases and J lost 4; bases outside the gene matches: 7. Germline V CDR1 and CDR2: KGHSH, LQKENI. The CDR3 consists of 14 residues. CDR3 residues: CASSTQGTFYGYTF. Written as DNA, the CDR3 is TGTGCCAGCTCAACACAGGGGACATTCTATGGCTACACCTTC.

The chain joins TRBV24-1 to TRBJ1-1; D gene ambiguous. Germline-derived CDR1 and CDR2 are KGHDR and SFDVKD. Deletions cut 2 bases from V and 4 bases from J, with 7 bases between. The CDR3 length is 13 residues. The CDR3 spells CATSDSQSTEAFF. CDR3 bases: TGTGCCACCAGTGATTCACAGAGCACTGAAGCTTTCTTT.

The V call is TRBV3-1, the J call TRBJ2-1; TRBD2 aligns across 7 bases. Germline CDR1 reads LGHDT; CDR2 reads YNNKEL (reference sequence). This CDR3 comprises 16 residues. With V trimmed by 0 bases and J by 8 bases, 10 bases remained unmatched. CDR3 amino acids: CASSQDLTGGGDEQFF. The CDR3 nucleotides read TGTGCCAGCAGCCAAGATCTGACGGGGGGAGGGGATGAGCAGTTCTTC.

This chain connects TRBV7-2 to TRBJ2-1; TRBD1 matches at 9 bases. The V gene's germline CDR1 is SGHTA and CDR2 FQGNSA. V was clipped by 4 bases and J by 0 bases; unmatched bases: 7. The CDR3 consists of 17 residues. CDR3 DNA sequence: TGTGCCAGCAGCTCCCCCGGACAGGGGAGCTCCTACAATGAGCAGTTCTTC. It is translated as CASSSPGQGSSYNEQFF.

The chain has TRBV5-1 and TRBJ2-3; 7 nucleotides line up with TRBD2. The germline V gene has CDR1 SGHRS and CDR2 YFSETQ. CDR3 size: 13 residues. J was trimmed by 6 bases and V by 4 bases; bases with no gene match: 5. Here the CDR3 reads CASSNGRADTQYF. CDR3 sequence (DNA): TGCGCCAGCAGCAATGGGAGGGCGGATACGCAGTATTTT.

The table lists this clonotype with a few counts. The chain links TRBV4-1 to TRBJ1-2; D might be TRBD1 (5 bases). Trimming pared 0 bases from V and 8 bases from J, leaving 13 bases between. The CDR3 loop spans 14 amino acids. The germline V gene encodes CDR1 MGHRA and CDR2 YSYEKL. The CDR3 DNA sequence: TGCGCCAGCAGCCAAGATTCCCAGGGTCGAGGCTACACCTTC. Translating gives CASSQDSQGRGYTF.

CDR3 sequence reads: CASSLGQGDYEQYF. The CDR3 coding sequence is TGCGCCAGCAGCTTAGGTCAGGGGGACTACGAGCAGTACTTC. The chain couples TRBV5-1 to TRBJ2-7; 7 nucleotides align to TRBD1. CDR1 and CDR2 (germline): SGHRS, YFSETQ. J lost 3 bases, V lost 2 bases, and 5 bases had no gene match. The CDR3 extends over 14 amino acids.

This chain connects TRBV6-1 to TRBJ2-2; 9 nucleotides agree with TRBD1. Germline-derived CDR1 and CDR2 are MNHNS and SASEGT. The CDR3 has 16 residues. V was pared by 8 bases and J by 5 bases, with 12 bases of the junction left unmatched. The CDR3, as DNA: TGTGCCAGCCCCTCATGGGGGACAGGGAGTACCGGGGAGCTGTTTTTT. Its protein is CASPSWGTGSTGELFF.

The V call is TRBV24-1, the J call TRBJ2-3, with 9 bases matching TRBD1. V shed 3 bases and J 0 bases; nucleotides not matched to a gene: 6. The CDR3 consists of 17 residues. The V gene's germline CDR1 is KGHDR and CDR2 SFDVKD. For the CDR3, the DNA is TGTGCCACCAGTGATCATTCCGGGACAGGGAGCACAGATACGCAGTATTTT. Translated, it gives CATSDHSGTGSTDTQYF.

This chain uses TRBV13 with TRBJ1-2; D is uncertain. This CDR3 region has 13 residues. Trimming took off 5 bases at V and 4 bases at J, with 11 bases between the two ends. The germline V gene encodes CDR1 PRHDT and CDR2 FYEKMQ (reference sequence). CDR3: CASSPYGIYGYTF. The CDR3 region has the DNA TGTGCCAGCAGCCCTTATGGGATCTATGGCTACACCTTC.

V is TRBV6-5 and J is TRBJ2-5, with TRBD1 matching 7 bases. CDR1 MNHEY and CDR2 SVGAGI come from the germline V gene. The CDR3 has 15 amino acids. After removal of 0 bases from V and 2 bases from J, the junction contained 3 bases not matched to a gene. As DNA, the CDR3 is TGTGCCAGCAGTTACTCGGACAGGAGACAAGAGACCCAGTACTTC. Translation: CASSYSDRRQETQYF.